This T cell receptor (beta chain) stems from a study of T cell repertoires in cytomegalovirus infection (dated by TCRdb to about 2019). Regarding the complete study: The peptide stimulations were aimed at well-studied HLA-B-restricted epitopes as well as recently identified HLA-C-restricted CMV epitopes, whose presentation resists viral immunomodulation. Donor HLA type was relevant to the analysis, as public TCR beta signatures indicated carriage of CMV infection together with the matching HLA type.

CDR1 and CDR2, per the germline V gene, are SNHLY and FYNNEI. For this chain, trimming is 10 bases at the V end and 8 bases at the J end, and the number of junction bases without a gene match is 6. Reading from cysteine to phenylalanine, the CDR3 counts 11 amino acids. Of all the DNA, just the CDR3 is kept, 33 bases in frame from base 1. Broader findings and caveats from the paper: The ex vivo response was dominated by HLA-C-restricted CMV-specific TCR beta clonotypes, and the single most frequent clonotype in two of eight donors was supplied by these HLA-C-restricted clonotypes. In both this cohort and an independent roughly 400-donor cohort, the cumulative frequency of public TCR beta family members distinguished carriers of CMV infection plus the relevant HLA type.

This clonotype was counted only a few times. Its target antigen remains unknown. Base qualities are missing; no much larger clone stands one base away. The treatment or condition label corresponds to: in vitro stimulation with specific CMV peptide epitopes to enrich CMV-specific T cells. Sequencing was carried out with an Illumina HiSeq 1500. TCRdb cleaned the public reads at Q25 with fastp, built clones with MiXCR and kept in-frame beta chains. Duplicate CDR3 protein sequences are folded into a single record with the most common DNA and genes. This sample holds 230,000 or so distinct CDR3 sequences; 35% to 40% were observed only once. Approximately 59% of the sample is held by the ten biggest clonotypes.

This receptor was obtained from a human donor in good health (CMV status not recorded). Some clones in this sample may be carry-over from other donors' samples. Recombination joined TRBV2 with TRBJ1-2; 8 bases in the middle match TRBD1. Sequenced here: CD8+ T cells from cultured PBMCs, sampled from culture after CMV antigen stimulation. This receptor has the CDR3 CATPDRGGYTF. The nucleotide sequence is TGTGCCACTCCCGACAGGGGAGGCTACACCTTC.